These T cell receptor beta chains were read from a single sample in a study of OX40 agonist ivuxolimab in advanced cancers. The repertoire was sequenced with immunoSEQ multiplex PCR; TCRdb's copy has only in-frame clones and lacks some. The sample yields more than 35,000 clones, roughly 80% seen once. Sequenced material: CD4+ or CD8+ T cells sorted from blood, taken in a trial of the OX40 agonist ivuxolimab. The origin of the receptors is an adult with an advanced solid tumor such as melanoma, head and neck, liver or kidney cancer. Each CDR3 is given with its conserved first and last residue. A D gene is named only where the DNA matches it firmly. Expanded clones get a size class; other rows say once, few or many, or leave the size out.

d_call,j_call,v_call,clone_size,cdr3_aa,cdr3_nt
.,TRBJ1-3,TRBV19,.,CASRWTASGNTIYF,TGTGCCAGTAGGTGGACAGCCTCTGGAAACACCATATATTTT
.,TRBJ1-2,TRBV30,.,CAWSPLGQGGYGYTF,TGTGCCTGGAGCCCCCTAGGTCAGGGCGGCTATGGCTACACCTTC
TRBD1,TRBJ1-1,TRBV2,many,CASSRQGSLDTEAFF,TGTGCCAGCAGCCGACAGGGGTCACTGGACACTGAAGCTTTCTTT
.,TRBJ2-2,TRBV25-1,.,CASSEYKSNVGELFF,TGTGCCAGCAGTGAATATAAATCCAATGTCGGGGAGCTGTTTTTT
TRBD1,TRBJ2-2,TRBV5-1,.,CASSLDGQGVDTGELFF,TGCGCCAGCAGCTTGGACGGACAGGGTGTTGACACCGGGGAGCTGTTTTTT
TRBD1,TRBJ1-2,TRBV19,.,CASSVGQEVPWYGYTF,TGTGCCAGTAGTGTGGGACAGGAGGTCCCCTGGTATGGCTACACCTTC
.,TRBJ1-2,TRBV27,.,CASSFSQGHYGYTF,TGTGCCAGCAGTTTCTCGCAGGGACACTATGGCTACACCTTC
.,TRBJ2-5,TRBV7-9,.,CASSLVYMAETQYF,TGTGCCAGCAGCTTAGTGTACATGGCAGAGACCCAGTACTTC
.,TRBJ1-1,TRBV10-1,few,CASSESAGYSEAFF,TGCGCCAGCAGTGAGTCCGCCGGGTACTCTGAAGCTTTCTTT
.,TRBJ2-5,TRBV19,.,CASSISAAASETQYF,TGTGCCAGTAGTATATCAGCGGCGGCTTCCGAGACCCAGTACTTC
.,TRBJ2-1,TRBV5-1,.,CASSLGGNEQFF,TGCGCCAGCAGCTTGGGAGGGAATGAGCAGTTCTTC
TRBD1,TRBJ2-5,TRBV5-8,.,CASQGAEETQYF,TGTGCCAGCCAGGGGGCAGAGGAGACCCAGTACTTC
.,TRBJ2-3,TRBV30,.,CAWSRWDTQYF,TGTGCCTGGAGTAGGTGGGATACGCAGTATTTT
.,TRBJ1-5,TRBV30,medium-sized,CAWESGRNQPQHF,TGTGCCTGGGAATCAGGGAGAAATCAGCCCCAGCATTTT
.,TRBJ1-1,TRBV19,few,CASSIRTATEAFF,TGTGCCAGTAGTATCCGAACAGCCACTGAAGCTTTCTTT
.,TRBJ1-5,TRBV6-1,.,CASRWDSNQPQHF,TGTGCCAGCAGGTGGGACAGCAATCAGCCCCAGCATTTT
TRBD1,TRBJ1-1,TRBV15,.,CATSRDSNTEAFF,TGTGCCACCAGCCGGGACAGTAACACTGAAGCTTTCTTT
.,TRBJ2-7,TRBV5-4,once,CASSLDRYEQYF,TGTGCCAGCAGCTTGGATCGCTACGAGCAGTACTTC
.,TRBJ2-1,TRBV7-8,.,CASTHARRFSSYNEQFF,TGTGCCAGCACCCACGCCCGTCGGTTTAGCTCCTACAATGAGCAGTTCTTC
.,TRBJ1-5,TRBV7-8,once,CASRLGVGNQPQHF,TGTGCCAGCAGGCTAGGGGTGGGCAATCAGCCCCAGCATTTT
.,TRBJ2-6,TRBV19,.,CASSSQSSGANVLTF,TGTGCCAGTAGTTCACAGAGCTCTGGGGCCAACGTCCTGACTTTC
TRBD1,TRBJ1-4,TRBV2,.,CASTGQENEKLFF,TGTGCCAGTACGGGACAGGAAAATGAAAAACTGTTTTTT
.,TRBJ2-3,TRBV15,.,CATSRLRPGASTDTQYF,TGTGCCACCAGCAGACTTCGACCAGGCGCGAGCACAGATACGCAGTATTTT
TRBD1,TRBJ2-1,TRBV5-6,.,CASSLANWDRLHKQFF,TGTGCCAGCAGCTTGGCCAATTGGGACAGGTTGCATAAGCAGTTCTTC
.,TRBJ1-2,TRBV18,.,CASSPGVNPYGYTF,TGTGCCAGCTCACCCGGGGTTAACCCTTATGGCTACACCTTC
.,TRBJ2-1,TRBV7-2,once,CASSPSVDNEQFF,TGTGCCAGCAGCCCCTCCGTGGACAATGAGCAGTTCTTC
.,TRBJ2-1,TRBV21-1,.,CASSIRRAHNEQFF,TGTGCCAGCAGCATTCGGCGGGCCCACAATGAGCAGTTCTTC
.,TRBJ2-1,TRBV9,few,CASSVGWSRSRSYNEQFF,TGTGCCAGCAGCGTAGGGTGGAGCAGATCTCGATCCTACAATGAGCAGTTCTTC
TRBD1,TRBJ1-2,TRBV29-1,.,CSVDGRQGVLYGYTF,TGCAGCGTTGACGGTCGACAGGGAGTTCTCTATGGCTACACCTTC
.,TRBJ2-7,TRBV11-3,.,CASSPQGYEQYF,TGTGCCAGCAGCCCCCAGGGGTACGAGCAGTACTTC
.,TRBJ2-2,TRBV5-1,.,CASSSTGNTGELFF,TGCGCCAGCAGCTCGACTGGGAACACCGGGGAGCTGTTTTTT
.,TRBJ2-3,TRBV9,.,CASMNGDTQYF,TGTGCCAGCATGAACGGCGATACGCAGTATTTT
.,TRBJ2-7,TRBV6-5,.,CASSYGRSREQYF,TGTGCCAGCAGTTACGGCAGGTCGAGGGAGCAGTACTTC
TRBD1,TRBJ2-7,TRBV6-5,.,CASRRLRDRYEQYF,TGTGCCAGCAGACGACTCCGGGACAGGTACGAGCAGTACTTC
TRBD1,TRBJ2-7,TRBV19,.,CASSIGQGASYEQYF,TGTGCCAGTAGTATAGGGCAGGGGGCCTCCTACGAGCAGTACTTC
.,TRBJ2-7,TRBV7-2,.,CASSSHRDLYEQYF,TGTGCCAGCAGCTCCCACAGGGATCTTTACGAGCAGTACTTC
TRBD2,TRBJ2-3,TRBV9,.,CASSASGSGTDTQYF,TGTGCCAGCAGCGCTAGCGGGAGTGGAACAGATACGCAGTATTTT
.,TRBJ1-2,TRBV29-1,.,CSVERSGYTF,TGCAGCGTTGAACGTTCCGGCTACACCTTC
TRBD2,TRBJ2-7,TRBV30,medium-sized,CAWSAPPRLAVTYEQYF,TGTGCCTGGAGTGCCCCCCCGCGACTAGCGGTAACCTACGAGCAGTACTTC
.,TRBJ1-4,TRBV5-1,.,CASSWGSEKLFF,TGCGCCAGCAGCTGGGGCAGCGAAAAACTGTTTTTT
.,TRBJ2-3,TRBV19,.,CASSPRANTDTQYF,TGTGCCAGTAGCCCCCGGGCGAACACAGATACGCAGTATTTT
TRBD2,TRBJ2-7,TRBV5-1,.,CASSFTVFERGLSSYEQYF,TGCGCCAGCAGCTTCACAGTCTTCGAGCGGGGTCTAAGCTCCTACGAGCAGTACTTC
.,TRBJ1-3,TRBV5-6,.,CASSRPGRFSGNTIYF,TGTGCCAGCAGCCGGCCCGGGAGGTTCTCTGGAAACACCATATATTTT
.,TRBJ2-7,TRBV6-6,.,CASSSNLGAVDEQYF,TGTGCCAGCAGCTCTAATCTGGGGGCAGTCGACGAGCAGTACTTC
TRBD2,TRBJ2-3,TRBV11-2,.,CASSLELAIFSDTQYF,TGTGCCAGCAGCTTAGAACTAGCGATTTTTTCAGATACGCAGTATTTT
.,TRBJ2-2,TRBV5-4,.,CASSSRTANTGELFF,TGTGCCAGCAGCTCTAGGACAGCGAACACCGGGGAGCTGTTTTTT
TRBD1,TRBJ2-5,TRBV4-3,few,CASSQDLGGQGETQYF,TGCGCCAGCAGCCAAGATCTGGGCGGACAGGGGGAGACCCAGTACTTC
TRBD1,TRBJ2-7,TRBV4-1,.,CASSHQEGTGSAYEQYF,TGCGCCAGCAGCCATCAGGAAGGGACAGGGAGTGCCTACGAGCAGTACTTC